These T cell receptor beta chains were read from a single sample in a study of blood T cell repertoires in COVID-19. The method was immunoSEQ multiplex PCR; TCRdb's version includes in-frame clones alone and lacks a portion of them. The sample carries 200,000 to 250,000 clones, about 93% recorded once. Sequences were obtained from peripheral blood. The receptors originated from a man aged 60-69 years with COVID-19, enrolled during active disease. CDR3s include the opening cysteine and the closing phenylalanine or tryptophan. A D gene is named only where the DNA matches it firmly. Clone size appears in some rows only: once, few, many, or a class for an expanded clone.

abundance	j_gene	d_gene	v_gene	CDR3nt	CDR3aa
-	TRBJ2-2	TRBD1	TRBV7-9	TGTGCCAGCAGCTCCACAGGGGGGACATACACCGGGGAGCTGTTTTTT	CASSSTGGTYTGELFF
-	TRBJ2-2	-	TRBV4-3	TGCGCCAGCAGCCAAGATAGGTGGACTATCCCCGGGGAGCTGTTTTTT	CASSQDRWTIPGELFF
-	TRBJ2-5	TRBD2	TRBV9	TGTGCCAGCAGCTTGAGTCATCGGACTAGCGGGATACAAGAGACCCAGTACTTC	CASSLSHRTSGIQETQYF
-	TRBJ2-7	TRBD2	TRBV11-2	TGTGCCAGCAGCACCCGGACTAGCGGGAGGGCCAGGTCCTACGAGCAGTACTTC	CASSTRTSGRARSYEQYF
once	TRBJ2-3	-	TRBV2	TGTGCCAGCAGTGAATCCCTCCCTAGCCCCCCAGATACGCAGTATTTT	CASSESLPSPPDTQYF
-	TRBJ2-3	TRBD2	TRBV28	TGTGCCAGCAGGCTAGCGGGAGGGACAGATACGCAGTATTTT	CASRLAGGTDTQYF
once	TRBJ1-6	TRBD1	TRBV7-2	TGTGCCAGCAGCTTGGACAGGGGCTTGGGGTCACCCCTCCACTTT	CASSLDRGLGSPLHF
-	TRBJ2-1	TRBD2	TRBV7-9	TGTGCCAGCAGCCCCCGGACTAGCGGGGGGGCACGCGATGAGCAGTTCTTC	CASSPRTSGGARDEQFF
-	TRBJ2-1	TRBD2	TRBV19	TGTGCCAGTAGATCAGCGCAGAGCGGGGATAGGGGCTACAATGAGCAGTTCTTC	CASRSAQSGDRGYNEQFF
-	TRBJ2-5	-	TRBV27	TGTGCCAGCAGTTTAAACGGCCAAGAGACCCAGTACTTC	CASSLNGQETQYF
-	TRBJ2-7	TRBD2	TRBV10-1	TGCGCCAGCAGTGTTGGCGGGGGGCTCTCCCACGAGCAGTACTTC	CASSVGGGLSHEQYF
-	TRBJ2-7	TRBD1	TRBV19	TGTGCCAGTAGTTTTCCGGGACAGGGCCTGGGGGAGCAGTACTTC	CASSFPGQGLGEQYF
-	TRBJ1-2	TRBD1	TRBV5-1	TGCGCCAGCAGCCTTGGGACAGACGCTATCTATGGCTACACCTTC	CASSLGTDAIYGYTF
-	TRBJ2-2	TRBD2	TRBV11-2	TGTGCCAGCAGCTTCTTAGCGGGAGGGCTCACCGGGGAGCTGTTTTTT	CASSFLAGGLTGELFF
-	TRBJ1-1	-	TRBV6-2/TRBV6-3	TGTGCCAGCAGTTATCCGGGTTTCCGCACTGAAGCTTTCTTT	CASSYPGFRTEAFF
-	TRBJ2-7	-	TRBV27	TGTGCCAGCAGTAGGCGGGGGCTCACCTACGAGCAGTACTTC	CASSRRGLTYEQYF
few	TRBJ1-6	TRBD1	TRBV19	TGTGCCCCTGACTGGAGACCCGACAGGGTTAATTCACCCCTCCACTTT	CAPDWRPDRVNSPLHF
-	TRBJ2-7	TRBD2	TRBV5-1	TGCGCCAGCAGCTTGGCCATTAGCGGGGGGGCCCAAGGACCCTACGAGCAGTACTTC	CASSLAISGGAQGPYEQYF
-	TRBJ1-5	-	TRBV5-6	TGTGCCAGCAGCTTCTCAGGGGCCGGGCCCCAGCATTTT	CASSFSGAGPQHF
once	TRBJ1-5	-	TRBV29-1	TGCAGCGTAGGGGGAAGCAATCAGCCCCAGCATTTT	CSVGGSNQPQHF
-	TRBJ2-5	TRBD1	TRBV11-2	TGTGCCAGCAGCTTGAGGGGGCGGGAGACCCAGTACTTC	CASSLRGRETQYF
few	TRBJ2-2	-	TRBV5-1	TGCGCCAGCAGCTTGGTTGAGGCGGCCAGCACCGGGGAGCTGTTTTTT	CASSLVEAASTGELFF
-	TRBJ2-1	-	TRBV10-3	TGTGCCATCAGTAGTCCGACCGGGACTCCCAGCTCCTACAATGAGCAGTTCTTC	CAISSPTGTPSSYNEQFF
-	TRBJ1-1	-	TRBV5-1	TGCGCCAGCGGCACGGGACATGACTTTTCGTTTGGCCGAAGAGATGAAGCTTTCTTT	CASGTGHDFSFGRRDEAFF
once	TRBJ1-2	TRBD1	TRBV7-2	TGTGCCAGCAGTTTGGACAGGGCTGGTGGCTACACCTTC	CASSLDRAGGYTF
-	TRBJ1-2	TRBD1	TRBV9	TGTGCCAGCAGCGTCCAGGGGGCCTATGGCTACACCTTC	CASSVQGAYGYTF
-	TRBJ1-2	-	TRBV9	TGTGCCAGCAGCGTAGGAGGCGGCGGTTCCGGCTACACCTTC	CASSVGGGGSGYTF
-	TRBJ1-2	TRBD1	TRBV2	TGTGCCAGCAGTGGGACGGGACAGCCCCTCTACACCTTC	CASSGTGQPLYTF
-	TRBJ2-3	TRBD2	TRBV5-1	TGCGCCAGCAGCTACTACAATCTAGCGGGGGGCACAGATACGCAGTATTTT	CASSYYNLAGGTDTQYF
-	TRBJ2-3	TRBD2	TRBV7-9	TGTGCCAGCAGCTTGGCGGGAGGGCCGAGCACAGATACGCAGTATTTT	CASSLAGGPSTDTQYF
-	TRBJ2-1	TRBD2	TRBV6-5	TGTGCCAGCAAAACAGCGGGAGGACTATACAATGAGCAGTTCTTC	CASKTAGGLYNEQFF
-	TRBJ2-1	TRBD2	TRBV5-1	TGCGCCAGCAGCTTGGAAGGACTAGCGGGAGTTTCTAGTGAGCAGTTCTTC	CASSLEGLAGVSSEQFF
-	TRBJ2-2	TRBD2	TRBV9	TGTGCCAGCAGCGTACTAGCGGGGGCCTCCGGGACCGGGGAGCTGTTTTTT	CASSVLAGASGTGELFF
once	TRBJ1-5	-	TRBV18	TGTGCCAGCTCTCCCGGACTGAATCAGCCCCAGCATTTT	CASSPGLNQPQHF
-	TRBJ1-2	-	TRBV6-6	TGTGCCAGCAGTCTAGCGCCGGCCATTTCCTTC	CASSLAPAISF
-	TRBJ2-2	-	TRBV6-5	TGTGCCAGCAGTAGCCCCCCGGGGTCCACCGGGGAGCTGTTTTTT	CASSSPPGSTGELFF
-	TRBJ2-7	TRBD2	TRBV10-3	TGTGCCATCAGGGGACTAGCGGGAGGAAACTCCTACGAGCAGTACTTC	CAIRGLAGGNSYEQYF
-	TRBJ2-6	-	TRBV4-1	TGCGCCAGCTACCCAGGAGGTGGAACTGGGGCCAACGTCCTGACTTTC	CASYPGGGTGANVLTF
-	TRBJ2-7	TRBD2	TRBV3-1/TRBV3-2	TGTGCCAGCAGCCAAGAAGGGCGGGAGGATTACTACGAGCAGTACTTC	CASSQEGREDYYEQYF
-	TRBJ1-2	-	TRBV4-3	TGCGCCAGCAGCCATAGCAGAAACTATGGCTACACCTTC	CASSHSRNYGYTF
-	TRBJ2-7	-	TRBV21-1	TGTGCCAGCAGCACGCCCGACAGGGACTCTCCCTACGAGCAGTACTTC	CASSTPDRDSPYEQYF
-	TRBJ1-1	TRBD1	TRBV7-3	TGTGCCAGCAGCTTACAGGGGGTCGGGGTGAACACTGAAGCTTTCTTT	CASSLQGVGVNTEAFF
-	TRBJ1-6	TRBD1	TRBV19	TGTGCCAGTAGTAAATTACAGGGGGCAGAGTCACCCCTCCACTTT	CASSKLQGAESPLHF
-	TRBJ1-2	TRBD1	TRBV18	TGTGCCAGCTCACTCGGATCAACAGGGGGGGGACACTATGGCTACACCTTC	CASSLGSTGGGHYGYTF
-	TRBJ2-1	TRBD1	TRBV7-8	TGTGCCAGCAGCTTCAGGGGGCAAACCTACAATGAGCAGTTCTTC	CASSFRGQTYNEQFF
once	TRBJ2-7	-	TRBV9	TGTGCCAGCAGCGTAGGGGTGGGTGGGCAGTCAGACGAGCAGTACTTC	CASSVGVGGQSDEQYF
-	TRBJ1-1	TRBD1	TRBV14	TGTGCCAGCAGCCAAGATACAGGGGTAACTGAAGCTTTCTTT	CASSQDTGVTEAFF
-	TRBJ1-5	-	TRBV19	TGTGCCAGTAGTATTAGGGAGGATCAGCCCCAGCATTTT	CASSIREDQPQHF
-	TRBJ2-1	TRBD2	TRBV4-1	TGCGCCAGCAGCCCGGAGGAAGCGGGAGGGCCTAGTGAGCAGTTCTTC	CASSPEEAGGPSEQFF
-	TRBJ1-1	-	TRBV19	TGTGCCAGTAGTATCCTACAATCAACAGGGTACACTGAAGCTTTCTTT	CASSILQSTGYTEAFF